Listed here are 8 T cell receptor beta chains from one sample, sequenced in a study of T cell repertoires in cytomegalovirus infection. TCRdb analysed the reads with MiXCR anew, one entry per CDR3 protein. The sample shows 230,000 or so distinct CDR3 sequences, 17% of them seen only once. Sequenced: CD8+ T cells from PBMCs. Every receptor here comes from a human donor in good health (CMV status not recorded). Some clones in this sample may be carry-over from other donors' samples.

The chain links TRBV28 to TRBJ2-1; D may match TRBD1 or TRBD2 (5 bases each). The CDR3 extends over 15 amino acids. The V gene's germline CDR1 is MDHEN and CDR2 SYDVKM. V lost 6 bases and J lost 5, with 17 bases in between. The CDR3 loop is CASSKTAGTNNEQFF. The CDR3 nucleotides read TGTGCCAGCAGCAAAACGGCCGGGACCAACAATGAGCAGTTCTTC. Full variable domain (remainder filled in from reference TRBV28 and TRBJ2-1): DVKVTQSSRYLVKRTGEKVFLECVQDMDHENMFWYRQDPGLGLRLIYFSYDVKMKEKGDIPEGYSVSREKKERFSLILESASTNQTSMYLCASSKTAGTNNEQFFGPGTRLTVL.

The sample holds many counts of this clonotype. The J gene is TRBJ1-1, the V gene TRBV28; 7 bases match TRBD1. The germline V gene encodes CDR1 MDHEN and CDR2 SYDVKM. This CDR3 has 16 residues. Trimming removed 5 bases from V and 0 bases from J; junction bases left unmatched: 9. CDR3 protein: CASSLRQGSMNTEAFF. For the CDR3, the DNA is TGTGCCAGCAGTCTACGACAGGGCTCTATGAACACTGAAGCTTTCTTT.

This clonotype was counted many times. The chain uses TRBV25-1 and TRBJ1-2; 9 bases align to TRBD1. Germline V lookup: CDR1 MGHDK, CDR2 SYGVNS. V dropped 4 bases and J dropped 6; count of bases not matched to a gene: 0. This CDR3 region has 12 residues. CDR3 nucleotide sequence: TGTGCCAGCAGTGGGACAGGGGATGGCTACACCTTC. Its translation: CASSGTGDGYTF.

The rearrangement uses TRBV6-2 or TRBV6-3 and TRBJ2-1; D remains unclear. The ends were cut back, 2 bases at V and 3 bases at J, with 14 bases in the middle. The CDR3 extends over 16 amino acids. Germline V gives CDR1 MNHEY, CDR2 SVGEGT. The CDR3 sequence: CASSYSSSGGYNEQFF. CDR3 in DNA: TGTGCCAGCAGTTACAGCTCCTCAGGCGGCTACAATGAGCAGTTCTTC.

The rearrangement uses TRBV28 and TRBJ1-2; D is ambiguous. V lost 8 bases, J lost 5 bases, and 15 bases lay in between. Germline assignment: CDR1 MDHEN and CDR2 SYDVKM. The CDR3 has 13 residues. In nucleotides, the CDR3 is TGTGCCAGCCACTCCGGGCAATGGTATGGCTACACCTTC. Its protein product is CASHSGQWYGYTF.

This clonotype has a count of ten or more. This chain uses TRBV7-8 with TRBJ2-1, with TRBD1 as a possible D gene (5 bases). Germline V CDR1 and CDR2: SGHVS, FQNEAQ. Trimming removed 5 bases from V and 4 bases from J, with 15 bases in between. This CDR3 is built from 15 residues. The DNA of the CDR3 is TGTGCCAGCAGCATCGTCGGACACGAATACAATGAGCAGTTCTTC. Its protein is CASSIVGHEYNEQFF.

This chain joins TRBV7-6 and TRBJ2-5; no reliable D call. Germline-derived CDR1 and CDR2 are SGHVS and FNYEAQ. The CDR3 contains 15 residues. The V end was cut by 1 base, the J end by 3 bases, with 12 bases between. CDR3 coding DNA: TGTGCCAGCAGCTTAGTCCCTTTACCCGAAGAGACCCAGTACTTC. This sequence encodes CASSLVPLPEETQYF.

The genes are TRBV5-6 and TRBJ1-6; a possible D gene is TRBD1 (6 bases). The CDR3 runs 16 residues. The V and J ends lost 0 bases and 9 bases respectively, with 16 bases between them. Germline CDR1 reads SGHDT; CDR2 reads YYEEEE. CDR3 coding DNA: TGTGCCAGCAGCTTGGCGGGGGCGATTGGGTTTTCACCCCTCCACTTT. Its translation: CASSLAGAIGFSPLHF.